Presented here are 17 T cell receptor beta chains from one specimen sequenced in a study of cytomegalovirus exposure and HLA in healthy donors. PCR involved 60 Vbeta and 13 Jbeta primers. The repertoire was sequenced with immunoSEQ multiplex PCR; TCRdb's copy has only in-frame clones and lacks some. The sample records under 200,000 clones, around nine tenths being singletons. The sequenced material came from PBMCs. Receptors were obtained from a young woman in good health and CMV-seronegative.

V and J are TRBV29-1 and TRBJ1-2; a possible D gene is TRBD1 (5 bases). Germline V gives CDR1 SQVTM, CDR2 ANQGSEA. Trimming took off 4 bases at V and 4 bases at J, with 10 bases between the two ends. CDR3 length equals 12 residues. CDR3 DNA: TGCAGCGTTGGGGGGGTGGCCTATGGCTACACCTTC. Its translation: CSVGGVAYGYTF.

This rearrangement joins TRBV6-6 to TRBJ1-1; no reliable D call. Trimming took 6 bases from V and 9 from J, leaving 20 bases between them. Germline V gene lookup returns CDR1 MNHNY and CDR2 SVGAGI (reference sequence). The length of the CDR3 is 14 residues. CDR3 in DNA: TGTGCCAGCAGCCGGGTCGAAGAAGAGCCCAAAGCTTTCTTT. This translates into CASSRVEEEPKAFF.

CDR3 amino acids: CASSPETSGGRLFF. Here the CDR3 DNA reads TGTGCCAGCAGTCCCGAAACTAGCGGGGGACGGCTGTTCTTC. The chain links TRBV27 to TRBJ2-1; 11 nucleotides line up with TRBD2. Per the germline V gene, CDR1 is MNHEY and CDR2 is SMNVEV (reference sequence). V shed 5 bases, J shed 15 bases, and the junction held 12 bases outside the gene matches. This CDR3 is built from 14 residues.

This clone was detected once. The chain joins TRBV19 to TRBJ2-7; D might be TRBD1 (6 bases). The CDR3 consists of 13 residues. V gave up 1 base and J gave up 6 bases, with 10 bases separating them. Germline loops: CDR1 LNHDA, CDR2 SQIVND (reference sequence). In DNA, the CDR3 is TGTGCCAGTAGTATAGGTAGGGGGAGCGAGCAGTACTTC. Protein product: CASSIGRGSEQYF.

The chain couples TRBV5-1 to TRBJ1-2; a weak D match, TRBD1 (5 bases). Trimming stripped 3 bases from V and 6 bases from J, with 18 bases between. This CDR3 comprises 15 residues. Germline CDR1 is SGHRS and CDR2 is YFSETQ. The CDR3 sequence is CASSSNSGTLDGYTF. CDR3 nucleotides: TGCGCCAGCAGCTCAAATTCCGGGACTCTGGATGGCTACACCTTC.

This chain links TRBV13 with TRBJ2-7; TRBD1 agrees at 7 bases. The CDR3 sequence is 15 residues long. Germline CDR1 reads PRHDT; CDR2 reads FYEKMQ (reference sequence). V lost 4 bases, J lost 2 bases, and 8 bases stayed unmatched. This CDR3 reads CASSSLTGLPYEQYF. In DNA form, the CDR3 reads TGTGCCAGCAGCTCCTTGACAGGGCTTCCCTACGAGCAGTACTTC.

The chain combines TRBV5-1 with TRBJ2-5, with 11 bases lining up with TRBD2. The end of the DNA fits TRBJ2-7 better, so the J call may be wrong. CDR3 size: 17 residues. Germline-derived CDR1 and CDR2 are SGHRS and YFSETQ. The DNA of the CDR3 is TGCGCCAGCAGCTTGGATAGGCTAGCGGGAGGTCCCTACGAGCAGTACTTC. Protein product: CASSLDRLAGGPYEQYF.

This chain joins TRBV2 and TRBJ1-6; weak D call: TRBD1 (5 bases). Looked up from germline, CDR1 is SNHLY and CDR2 is FYNNEI. V lost 8 bases, J lost 6 bases, and 8 bases lay in between. This CDR3 has 12 amino acids. CDR3 residues: CASQGSNSPLHF. CDR3 sequence (DNA): TGTGCCAGCCAGGGATCTAATTCACCCCTCCACTTT.

The V gene is TRBV7-9, the J gene TRBJ2-5; D gene unclear. Gene TRBJ2-7 matches the end of the DNA better, so the J call may be wrong. Looked up from germline, CDR1 is SEHNR and CDR2 is FQNEAQ (reference sequence). The CDR3 is 13 amino acids. This CDR3 is CASSLLSYYEQYF. The CDR3 coding sequence is TGTGCCAGCAGCTTATTGAGTTACTACGAGCAGTACTTC.

This chain links TRBV6-6 with TRBJ2-7, with D unresolved. Trimming pared 6 bases from V and 5 bases from J, leaving 14 bases between. CDR1 and CDR2 from the germline V gene are MNHNY and SVGAGI (reference sequence). CDR3 length equals 13 residues. CDR3 loop: CASRTQGVNEQYF. In DNA form, the CDR3 reads TGTGCCAGCAGGACCCAAGGAGTAAACGAGCAGTACTTC.

The chain has TRBV5-8 and TRBJ1-1; 7 bases map to TRBD1. Germline V gene sequence: CDR1 SGHTS, CDR2 YDEGEE. This CDR3 contains 14 residues. Losses at the gene ends were 6 bases for V and 1 base for J; bases not matched to a gene: 6. The DNA of the CDR3 is TGTGCCAGCAACCCGGGACAGCCGAACACTGAAGCTTTCTTT. Its translation: CASNPGQPNTEAFF.

The chain employs TRBV9 and TRBJ2-2; 9 bases align to TRBD2. The V segment lost 0 bases and the J segment 5 bases; nucleotides outside the gene matches: 8. The CDR3 length is 17 residues. The germline gives CDR1 SGDLS, CDR2 YYNGEE. CDR3: CASSVGVRAGGTGELFF. For the CDR3, the DNA is TGTGCCAGCAGCGTAGGAGTCCGAGCGGGGGGAACCGGGGAGCTGTTTTTT.

CDR3 loop: CASSQSGAADTQYF. The DNA of the CDR3 is TGCGCCAGCAGCCAAAGCGGGGCTGCAGATACGCAGTATTTT. The J gene is TRBJ2-3, the V gene TRBV4-1; 7 bases fit TRBD2. The CDR3 loop spans 14 amino acids. Trimming removed 2 bases from V and 4 bases from J; junction bases left unmatched: 3. Germline V lookup: CDR1 MGHRA, CDR2 YSYEKL.

V gene TRBV25-1 combines with J gene TRBJ1-5; tentatively, D is TRBD1 (6 bases). The CDR3 contains 15 residues. V was clipped by 6 bases and J by 4 bases, with 16 bases between them. Germline assignment: CDR1 MGHDK and CDR2 SYGVNS. The CDR3 is CASSTGTKGNQPQHF. The CDR3 nucleotides read TGTGCCAGCAGCACCGGGACAAAGGGTAATCAGCCCCAGCATTTT.

The V gene is TRBV18, the J gene TRBJ2-5, with 10 nucleotides matching TRBD1. V lost 4 bases and J lost 4; bases outside the gene matches: 9. Per the germline V gene, CDR1 is KGHSH and CDR2 is LQKENI. This CDR3 spans 16 amino acids. The CDR3 region has the DNA TGTGCCAGCTCACGATCCGGGACAGGGGTTCGAGAGACCCAGTACTTC. This codes for CASSRSGTGVRETQYF.

The chain employs TRBV19 and TRBJ1-2; D is undetermined. This CDR3 region has 14 residues. From germline, CDR1 is LNHDA and CDR2 SQIVND (reference sequence). Trimming removed 3 bases at V and 3 bases at J, with 11 bases between. The CDR3 DNA sequence: TGTGCCAGTAGTATCACAGCCTCCGACTATGGCTACACCTTC. This encodes CASSITASDYGYTF.

This clone was seen only once. The chain joins TRBV7-8 to TRBJ1-5; 7 bases match TRBD1. The CDR3 runs 19 residues. V lost 2 bases and J lost 0; bases outside the gene matches: 13. Germline assignment: CDR1 SGHVS and CDR2 FQNEAQ. As DNA, the CDR3 is TGTGCCAGCAGCTTACCCGGGACAGCAAAGGGGAATAGCAATCAGCCCCAGCATTTT. Translation: CASSLPGTAKGNSNQPQHF.